This TCR beta chain is drawn from a study of blood T cells in healthy people across ages. V lost 4 bases, J lost 2 bases, and 12 bases lay in between. CDR3 length equals 14 residues. Germline V gene data show CDR1 as SGHDN and CDR2 as FVKESK. For the second PCR, which ran for 7 to 11 cycles, a sample-barcoded 5' primer and a J-beta primer mix were used. One entry per CDR3 protein, called by TCRdb with MiXCR from the 5' RACE reads. The table lists 1.5 million or so distinct CDR3 sequences, around 39% of them singletons. This sequence was found in a woman under 30 in good health. The sequenced material came from blood. The V call is TRBV14, the J call TRBJ2-7; D uncertain. In DNA, the CDR3 is TGTGCCAGCAGCCCTGGACGGATCACCTACGAGCAGTACTTC. Protein: CASSPGRITYEQYF.